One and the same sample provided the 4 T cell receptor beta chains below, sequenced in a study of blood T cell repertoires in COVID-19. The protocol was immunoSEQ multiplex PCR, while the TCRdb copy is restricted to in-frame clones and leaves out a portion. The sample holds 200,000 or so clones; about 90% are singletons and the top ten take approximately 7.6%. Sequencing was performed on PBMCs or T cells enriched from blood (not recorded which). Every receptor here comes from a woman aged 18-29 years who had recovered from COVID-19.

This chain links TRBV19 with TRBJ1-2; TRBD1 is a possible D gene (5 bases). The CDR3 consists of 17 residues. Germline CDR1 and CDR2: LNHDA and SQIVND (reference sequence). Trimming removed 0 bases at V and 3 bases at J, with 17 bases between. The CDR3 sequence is CASSIDRATGVYYGYTF. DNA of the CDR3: TGTGCCAGTAGTATAGATCGGGCCACAGGCGTTTACTATGGCTACACCTTC.

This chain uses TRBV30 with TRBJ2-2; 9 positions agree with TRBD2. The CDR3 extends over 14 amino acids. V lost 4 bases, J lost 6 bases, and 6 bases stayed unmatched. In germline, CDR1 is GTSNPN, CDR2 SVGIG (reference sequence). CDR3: CAWKGLAGSGELFF. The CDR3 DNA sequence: TGTGCCTGGAAGGGCCTAGCGGGGTCCGGGGAGCTGTTTTTT. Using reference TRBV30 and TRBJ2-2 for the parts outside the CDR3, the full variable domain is SQTIHQWPATLVQPVGSPLSLECTVEGTSNPNLYWYRQAAGRGLQLLFYSVGIGQISSEVPQNLSASRPQDRQFILSSKKLLLSDSGFYLCAWKGLAGSGELFFGEGSRLTVL.

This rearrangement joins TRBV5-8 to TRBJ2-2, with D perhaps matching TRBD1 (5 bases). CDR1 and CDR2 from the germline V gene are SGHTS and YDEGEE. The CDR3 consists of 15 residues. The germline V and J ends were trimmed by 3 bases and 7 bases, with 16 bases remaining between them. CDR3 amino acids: CASSSPFYRSGELFF. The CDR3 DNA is TGTGCCAGCAGCTCCCCCTTTTACAGGAGCGGGGAGCTGTTTTTT.

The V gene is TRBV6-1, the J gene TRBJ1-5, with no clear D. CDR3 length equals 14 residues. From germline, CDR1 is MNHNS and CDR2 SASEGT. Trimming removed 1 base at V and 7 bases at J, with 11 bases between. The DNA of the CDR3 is TGTGCCAGCAGTGAAGGGGGAGAGGTCCAGCCCCAGCATTTT. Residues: CASSEGGEVQPQHF.